A single sample gave rise to the 21 T cell receptor beta chains below, sequenced in a study of Ad26.COV2.S vaccination and SARS-CoV-2 variants. Method: immunoSEQ multiplex PCR; TCRdb's copy keeps in-frame clones and lacks some. The repertoire consists of some 420,000 clones, with approximately 90% occurring once and the leading ten covering 3.6%. Treatment indicated: roughly 18 received Ad26.COV2.S at low or high dose, single or two shots; several received placebo; per-sample allocation not given. Specimens were obtained on day 63 following the first vaccine or placebo injection. The input for sequencing was peripheral blood, taken in a trial of Ad26.COV2.S vaccine versus placebo. These receptors originate from a person between 18 and 65 years old who received the Ad26.COV2.S COVID-19 vaccine or a placebo.

This chain uses TRBV29-1 with TRBJ2-7, with TRBD1 matching 7 bases. Looked up from germline, CDR1 is SQVTM and CDR2 is ANQGSEA. This CDR3 has 14 residues. With 3 bases clipped from V and 1 base from J, the junction kept 6 bases outside the gene matches. In nucleotides, the CDR3 is TGCAGCGTTGAGATACGGGACAGATCCTACGAGCAGTACTTC. Protein: CSVEIRDRSYEQYF.

CDR3 in amino acids: CASSLNSNYGYTF. In DNA, the CDR3 is TGTGCCAGCAGTTTGAACAGTAACTATGGCTACACCTTC. This chain links TRBV12-3 or TRBV12-4 with TRBJ1-2; D gene ambiguous. Trimming left V 3 bases short and J 1 base short, with 6 bases between. The CDR3 extends over 13 amino acids.

This clone appeared a single time. For the CDR3, the DNA is TGTGCCAGCAGCGAACAGGCCCGGGGACAGGGGAGGCCAGATACGCAGTATTTT. It codes for CASSEQARGQGRPDTQYF. V gene TRBV9 combines with J gene TRBJ2-3; the match to TRBD1 covers 10 bases. Germline-derived CDR1 and CDR2 are SGDLS and YYNGEE. This CDR3 has 18 residues. With 3 bases clipped from V and 4 bases from J, the junction kept 14 bases outside the gene matches.

The V gene is TRBV7-2, the J gene TRBJ2-6, with D unresolved. CDR1 SGHTA and CDR2 FQGNSA come from the germline V gene. The length of the CDR3 is 18 residues. Trimming cost V 1 base and J 1 base, with 14 bases left between them. The CDR3 loop is CASSLVPLTTSGANVLTF. The CDR3 bases are TGTGCCAGCAGCTTAGTTCCCCTAACTACTTCTGGGGCCAACGTCCTGACTTTC.

CDR3 residues: CASSFTSGADTGELFF. DNA of the CDR3: TGTGCCAGCAGCTTTACCTCGGGGGCGGACACCGGGGAGCTGTTTTTT. The chain links TRBV7-2 to TRBJ2-2; D possibly uses TRBD1 or TRBD2 (6 bases each). Trimming took off 3 bases at V and 3 bases at J, with 14 bases between the two ends. The CDR3 is 16 amino acids. Germline V gene sequence: CDR1 SGHTA, CDR2 FQGNSA.

A single count supports this clone. This chain joins TRBV12-3 or TRBV12-4 and TRBJ2-1; TRBD2 matches 8 bases. V gave up 11 bases and J gave up 8 bases; unmatched junction bases: 11. This CDR3 is 13 amino acids long. The CDR3, as DNA: TGTGCCTCCCTCGGGGGGGCTGTGGATGAGCAGTTCTTC. Its protein is CASLGGAVDEQFF.

V and J are TRBV7-6 and TRBJ2-7; 7 nucleotides agree with TRBD2. Germline CDR1 reads SGHVS; CDR2 reads FNYEAQ. The CDR3 loop spans 15 amino acids. The V and J ends lost 1 base and 6 bases, in that order; junction bases with no gene match: 9. The CDR3 nucleotides read TGTGCCAGCAGCTTAGAGGGGACTAACTGGAGCGAGCAGTACTTC. This translates into CASSLEGTNWSEQYF.

This chain links TRBV9 with TRBJ2-1; 7 bases map to TRBD1. The V segment lost 3 bases and the J segment 2 bases; nucleotides outside the gene matches: 5. From germline, CDR1 is SGDLS and CDR2 YYNGEE. The CDR3 loop spans 15 amino acids. The CDR3 DNA reads as TGTGCCAGCAGCGCCACAGGGGTGACCTACAATGAGCAGTTCTTC. It codes for CASSATGVTYNEQFF.

The CDR3 DNA follows: TGTGCCAGCAGTAGGGGAGGGGGGACGCAGTATTTT. It is translated as CASSRGGGTQYF. The chain couples TRBV6-2 or TRBV6-3 to TRBJ2-3; D might be TRBD2 (7 bases). Per germline, CDR1 MNHEY and CDR2 SVGEGT. The ends were cut back, 5 bases at V and 9 bases at J, with 12 bases in the middle. The CDR3 sequence is 12 residues long.

The chain carries TRBV24-1 and TRBJ1-2; tentatively, D is TRBD1 (6 bases). Per the germline V gene, CDR1 is KGHDR and CDR2 is SFDVKD. This CDR3 is built from 13 residues. Trimming pared 8 bases from V and 6 bases from J, leaving 15 bases between. The CDR3 DNA sequence: TGTGCCACCATTATAGGGGGGAGTGATGGCTACACCTTC. The encoded protein is CATIIGGSDGYTF.

CDR3 nucleotide sequence: TGTGCCAGCAGCTTATGGCGGGACTCACCTTACAATGAGCAGTTCTTC. It is translated as CASSLWRDSPYNEQFF. The J gene is TRBJ2-1, the V gene TRBV11-2, with D maybe TRBD2 (6 bases). The germline gives CDR1 SGHAT, CDR2 FQNNGV. The CDR3 runs 16 residues. The germline V and J ends were trimmed by 2 bases and 4 bases, with 15 bases remaining between them.

The chain carries TRBV25-1 and TRBJ2-5; the D is unclear. Trimming took 5 bases from V and 0 from J, leaving 10 bases between them. Germline CDR1 MGHDK, CDR2 SYGVNS. The CDR3 totals 14 residues. The CDR3 here is CASSRIRDQETQYF. The CDR3 DNA sequence: TGTGCCAGCAGTAGAATTAGGGACCAAGAGACCCAGTACTTC. Combining the CDR3 with reference TRBV25-1 and TRBJ2-5 gives the whole variable domain EADIYQTPRYLVIGTGKKITLECSQTMGHDKMYWYQQDPGMELHLIHYSYGVNSTEKGDLSSESTVSRIRTEHFPLTLESARPSHTSQYLCASSRIRDQETQYFGPGTRLLVL.

The rearrangement uses TRBV5-1 and TRBJ1-2, with unresolved D. The V end lost 3 bases, the J end lost 6 bases, and 18 bases lay between the germline ends. Germline V gene lookup returns CDR1 SGHRS and CDR2 YFSETQ. The CDR3 has 15 residues. CDR3 protein: CASSSGVGRLDGYTF. Here the CDR3 DNA reads TGCGCCAGCAGCTCCGGAGTGGGCAGGCTGGATGGCTACACCTTC.

V is TRBV2 and J is TRBJ2-5; 13 nucleotides align to TRBD2. The trim removed 6 bases at V and 4 bases at J, leaving 5 bases unmatched. The CDR3 has 15 amino acids. Germline loops: CDR1 SNHLY, CDR2 FYNNEI. DNA of the CDR3: TGTGCCAGCAGGGGGGGGACTAGCGGGGCAGAGACCCAGTACTTC. Residues: CASRGGTSGAETQYF.

The V and J genes are TRBV11-2 and TRBJ2-7; 13 bases line up with TRBD2. J lost 4 bases, V lost 5 bases, and 5 bases had no gene match. Germline V gives CDR1 SGHAT, CDR2 FQNNGV. This CDR3 contains 15 residues. CDR3 amino acids: CASSPLAGGGYEQYF. Here the CDR3 DNA reads TGTGCCAGCAGCCCACTAGCGGGGGGGGGTTACGAGCAGTACTTC.

V is TRBV5-5 and J is TRBJ2-5, with 8 positions matching TRBD2. V trimming: 2 bases; J trimming: 5 bases; junction bases outside the gene matches: 20. This CDR3 region has 19 residues. The germline V gene has CDR1 SGHKS and CDR2 YYEKEE (reference sequence). CDR3: CASSFAALSAGESWETQYF. For the CDR3, the DNA is TGTGCCAGCAGCTTCGCCGCCCTATCAGCGGGGGAGTCTTGGGAGACCCAGTACTTC.

This clone appeared a few times. This rearrangement joins TRBV5-1 to TRBJ1-1; TRBD1 might be the D (6 bases). V lost 4 bases and J lost 2, with 27 bases in between. The CDR3 spans 19 residues. The germline CDR1 and CDR2 sequences are SGHRS and YFSETQ. This CDR3 reads CASSPGGTPRLGSNTEAFF. CDR3 in DNA: TGCGCCAGCAGCCCGGGCGGGACACCGCGGCTGGGGTCCAACACTGAAGCTTTCTTT.

V is TRBV10-3 and J is TRBJ2-5, with D tentatively TRBD2 (6 bases). In germline, CDR1 is ENHRY, CDR2 SYGVKD. This CDR3 has 14 amino acids. Trimming pared 5 bases from V and 1 base from J, leaving 11 bases between. This chain's CDR3 is CAISSAGSQETQYF. In nucleotides, the CDR3 is TGTGCCATCAGTAGTGCGGGATCCCAAGAGACCCAGTACTTC.

The genes are TRBV19 and TRBJ1-1; D gene ambiguous. Germline V gene data show CDR1 as LNHDA and CDR2 as SQIVND (reference sequence). Deletions cut 9 bases from V and 5 bases from J, with 13 bases between. The CDR3 consists of 12 residues. The CDR3 nucleotides read TGTGCCAGCCGATCCCCCCCAACTGAAGCTTTCTTT. Its translation is CASRSPPTEAFF.

The chain uses TRBV19 and TRBJ2-6; D unresolved. Germline lookup yields CDR1 LNHDA and CDR2 SQIVND (reference sequence). CDR3 length: 16 residues. V was shortened by 1 base and J by 4 bases, with 11 bases between the two germline ends. CDR3 in amino acids: CASSIGPTGGANVLTF. CDR3 sequence (DNA): TGTGCCAGTAGTATAGGTCCGACTGGCGGGGCCAACGTCCTGACTTTC. The whole variable domain, filled in from reference TRBV19 and TRBJ2-6, reads DGGITQSPKYLFRKEGQNVTLSCEQNLNHDAMYWYRQDPGQGLRLIYYSQIVNDFQKGDIAEGYSVSREKKESFPLTVTSAQKNPTAFYLCASSIGPTGGANVLTFGAGSRLTVL.

This sequence joins TRBV7-6 and TRBJ1-1; no clear D. The CDR3 totals 15 residues. The V end was cut by 1 base, the J end by 2 bases, with 11 bases between. CDR1 SGHVS and CDR2 FNYEAQ come from the germline V gene. As DNA, the CDR3 is TGTGCCAGCAGCTTAGTGTTGGGGTTAAACACTGAAGCTTTCTTT. Protein product: CASSLVLGLNTEAFF.